These T cell receptor beta chains were read from a single sample in a study of blood T cell repertoires in COVID-19. Sequencing used immunoSEQ multiplex PCR; TCRdb keeps in-frame clones, though not all of them. This table holds some 67,000 clones, approximately 90% found once. The sequenced material came from peripheral blood. These receptors came from a woman aged 60 to 75 with acute or convalescent COVID-19. CDR3s include the opening cysteine and the closing phenylalanine or tryptophan. Fields, in order: J gene, clone size, V gene, D gene, CDR3 protein, CDR3 DNA. The D gene is left open where the match is weak. Clone size appears in some rows only: once, few, many, or a class for an expanded clone.

J: TRBJ1-6
size: -
V: TRBV5-1
D: -
CDR3: CASSLRGGRPISPLHF
DNA: TGCGCCAGCAGCTTGAGGGGGGGCAGACCCATTTCACCCCTCCACTTT

J: TRBJ1-6
size: once
V: TRBV5-5
D: -
CDR3: CASSLEHRANSPLHF
DNA: TGTGCCAGCAGCTTGGAGCACAGGGCTAATTCACCCCTCCACTTT

J: TRBJ1-2
size: -
V: TRBV7-8
D: TRBD1
CDR3: CASSSGGGQAFSYGYTF
DNA: TGTGCCAGCAGCTCAGGGGGGGGACAGGCATTTTCCTATGGCTACACCTTC

J: TRBJ1-2
size: -
V: TRBV2
D: -
CDR3: CAPNPGGITHYGYTF
DNA: TGTGCCCCGAACCCCGGGGGGATCACCCACTATGGCTACACCTTC

J: TRBJ2-3
size: -
V: TRBV12-5
D: TRBD1
CDR3: CASGKGQGRGEDTQYF
DNA: TGTGCTAGTGGTAAAGGACAGGGGCGAGGGGAAGATACGCAGTATTTT

J: TRBJ2-1
size: -
V: TRBV7-9
D: -
CDR3: CASSFPGAYNEQFF
DNA: TGTGCCAGCAGCTTCCCGGGGGCCTACAATGAGCAGTTCTTC

J: TRBJ2-5
size: -
V: TRBV4-2
D: -
CDR3: CASSQDLEGQETQYF
DNA: TGTGCCAGCAGCCAAGATTTGGAGGGTCAGGAGACCCAGTACTTC

J: TRBJ1-5
size: -
V: TRBV4-2
D: -
CDR3: CASSSLSGNQPQHF
DNA: TGTGCCAGCAGCTCACTATCGGGCAATCAGCCCCAGCATTTT

J: TRBJ2-3
size: -
V: TRBV5-5
D: -
CDR3: CASSSPPGDTQYF
DNA: TGTGCCAGCAGCTCCCCGCCAGGGGATACGCAGTATTTT

J: TRBJ1-5
size: -
V: TRBV19
D: -
CDR3: CASSSLPGRRGYSNQPQHF
DNA: TGTGCCAGTAGTAGTCTTCCAGGGCGGAGAGGTTATAGCAATCAGCCCCAGCATTTT

J: TRBJ2-2
size: -
V: TRBV7-8
D: TRBD2
CDR3: CASSLATGGGAGELFF
DNA: TGTGCCAGCAGCTTAGCGACCGGGGGAGGGGCCGGGGAGCTGTTTTTT

J: TRBJ1-4
size: -
V: TRBV5-1
D: -
CDR3: CASSLSAAGSNEKLFF
DNA: TGCGCCAGCAGCTTGTCCGCGGCAGGGTCTAATGAAAAACTGTTTTTT

J: TRBJ2-3
size: -
V: TRBV25-1
D: -
CDR3: CASSEQGMVHTQYF
DNA: TGTGCCAGCAGTGAGCAGGGAATGGTGCATACGCAGTATTTT

J: TRBJ1-2
size: -
V: TRBV19
D: -
CDR3: CASSTTAAFNYGYTF
DNA: TGTGCCAGTAGTACCACAGCGGCTTTCAACTATGGCTACACCTTC

J: TRBJ1-4
size: -
V: TRBV6-5
D: -
CDR3: CASSYSGARREKLFF
DNA: TGTGCCAGCAGTTACTCGGGGGCGCGGCGTGAAAAACTGTTTTTT

J: TRBJ2-3
size: -
V: TRBV11-2
D: -
CDR3: CASSFLAGGYTDTQYF
DNA: TGTGCCAGCAGCTTTTTAGCAGGAGGGTACACAGATACGCAGTATTTT

J: TRBJ1-6
size: once
V: TRBV7-9
D: -
CDR3: CASSPTGYNSPLHF
DNA: TGTGCCAGCAGCCCGACAGGTTATAATTCACCCCTCCACTTT

J: TRBJ1-5
size: -
V: TRBV27
D: -
CDR3: CATSPGGSNQPQHF
DNA: TGTGCCACCTCCCCGGGGGGGAGCAATCAGCCCCAGCATTTT

J: TRBJ2-5
size: -
V: TRBV5-4
D: TRBD2
CDR3: CASSLGLGLASQETQYF
DNA: TGTGCCAGCAGCTTGGGTCTCGGACTAGCGAGCCAAGAGACCCAGTACTTC

J: TRBJ1-5
size: -
V: TRBV7-2
D: TRBD1
CDR3: CASSTRQGEFSNQPQHF
DNA: TGTGCCAGCAGCACCCGACAGGGGGAATTTAGCAATCAGCCCCAGCATTTT

J: TRBJ2-5
size: once
V: TRBV3-1/TRBV3-2
D: -
CDR3: CASSQFAVIEETQYF
DNA: TGTGCCAGCAGCCAATTCGCGGTGATCGAAGAGACCCAGTACTTC

J: TRBJ1-3
size: -
V: TRBV18
D: -
CDR3: CASSPDENTIYF
DNA: TGTGCCAGCTCACCAGATGAGAACACCATATATTTT

J: TRBJ2-5
size: -
V: TRBV28
D: TRBD1
CDR3: CASRGTGVGWETQYF
DNA: TGTGCCAGCAGGGGTACAGGGGTGGGTTGGGAGACCCAGTACTTC

J: TRBJ2-1
size: -
V: TRBV5-1
D: TRBD2
CDR3: CASSLELAGGPYNEQFF
DNA: TGCGCCAGCAGCTTGGAACTAGCGGGGGGCCCCTACAATGAGCAGTTCTTC

J: TRBJ1-6
size: -
V: TRBV6-1
D: TRBD1
CDR3: CASSEVWTGMLPLHF
DNA: TGTGCCAGCAGTGAAGTATGGACAGGGATGTTACCCCTCCACTTT

J: TRBJ2-3
size: -
V: TRBV27
D: -
CDR3: CASSLTVPPSTDTQYF
DNA: TGTGCCAGCAGTTTAACAGTGCCCCCGAGCACAGATACGCAGTATTTT

J: TRBJ2-4
size: -
V: TRBV14
D: -
CDR3: CASSEGGTKNIQYF
DNA: TGTGCCAGCAGCGAGGGGGGGACCAAAAACATTCAGTACTTC

J: TRBJ2-5
size: -
V: TRBV10-3
D: -
CDR3: CAIARGAGETQYF
DNA: TGTGCCATCGCGCGTGGGGCAGGGGAGACCCAGTACTTC

J: TRBJ2-3
size: -
V: TRBV2
D: TRBD2
CDR3: CASSVRASGKADTQYF
DNA: TGTGCCAGCAGTGTGAGGGCTAGCGGGAAAGCAGATACGCAGTATTTT

J: TRBJ1-4
size: -
V: TRBV5-1
D: -
CDR3: CASSPQGRSDEKLFF
DNA: TGCGCCAGCAGCCCCCAGGGGCGGTCCGATGAAAAACTGTTTTTT

J: TRBJ2-5
size: once
V: TRBV4-1
D: -
CDR3: CASSQDLGARGLQETQYF
DNA: TGCGCCAGCAGCCAAGATTTGGGGGCCCGGGGTTTACAAGAGACCCAGTACTTC

J: TRBJ2-2
size: -
V: TRBV7-9
D: -
CDR3: CASSNSGANTGELFF
DNA: TGTGCCAGCAGCAATAGCGGAGCGAACACCGGGGAGCTGTTTTTT

J: TRBJ1-1
size: -
V: TRBV6-2/TRBV6-3
D: -
CDR3: CASSYAVVRLYTEAFF
DNA: TGTGCCAGCAGTTACGCGGTGGTCAGACTTTACACTGAAGCTTTCTTT

J: TRBJ1-6
size: -
V: TRBV6-5
D: -
CDR3: CASRAPPDSNSPLHF
DNA: TGTGCCAGCAGGGCCCCCCCGGACTCAAATTCACCCCTCCACTTT

J: TRBJ1-1
size: -
V: TRBV10-2
D: -
CDR3: CASRSGEGGASAFF
DNA: TGCGCCAGCAGGAGTGGTGAGGGAGGAGCATCAGCTTTCTTT